Here is one TCR beta chain with its context. Taking its sample share into account, this clone is medium-sized (0.01 to 0.1%). Its antigen is still unknown. Per-base qualities were not stored, and no clone one base away is much larger. TCRbeta CDR3 regions were amplified from genomic DNA using the immunoSEQ Assay, a bias-controlled multiplex PCR. Regarding the original processing steps: The number of nucleated cells in each sample was estimated from the amplification of reference gene primers within the assay. To quantify the absolute abundance of each unique TCRbeta CDR3 rearrangement, sequence reads were collapsed and filtered. For each sample, productive Simpson clonality was calculated as the square root of Simpson's diversity index across productive rearrangements. TCRdb carries this immuneACCESS record with in-frame sequences only. Its versions omit some clonotypes, under half of them owing to an unresolved V gene in the studies checked, with the rest unexplained. That table is the source of V, J and clone size, and D and trimming were worked out from the DNA. This sample gives roughly 300,000 clones in total; roughly 85% of them show up just once. The ten top clones hold roughly 2.6% of the sample.

Enrolling through a virtual design, the prospective study's participants ranged in age from roughly 18 to 89 years and lived across 24 United States geographic areas. In the prospective study, participants were assigned to cohorts based on the clinical history participants reported in a screening survey and a study questionnaire. Recovered participants in ImmuneRACE Cohort 3 were defined as having two consecutive negative NP/OP PCR tests, clearance from a healthcare professional, or resolution of symptoms. Each participant in the prospective study had whole blood, serum and a nasopharyngeal or oropharyngeal swab collected by mobile phlebotomists. Participants in the prospective study had the option to provide additional blood draws and questionnaires over a roughly 2-month period. Blood samples from the prospective study were shipped frozen or at room temperature prior to DNA extraction. These data are taken from a study of blood T cell repertoires in COVID-19 (dated by TCRdb to 2019 to 2021). Looking at the study overall: Collaborator samples came from the United States, Italy and Spain and covered acute and convalescent phases of COVID-19. The dataset comprised deeply sampled blood TCRbeta repertoires from subjects exposed to, actively infected with, or recovered from COVID-19. The sample metadata nearly always contained a de-identified subject ID, COVID-19 status, age in years and sex. The material from the prospective study consisted of cDNA or gDNA derived from T cells, B-cell-depleted T cells, or PBMCs. The samples were drawn from two sources: the first 160 participants of the ongoing ImmuneRACE study, and approximately 1,300 subjects contributed by 6 global collaborators. Where available, HLA class I and class II types were taken from metadata supplied by the sample provider and were not determined by assay-based typing. The repertoires were released in a freely available public database meant as a resource for research on the immune response to SARS-CoV-2.

General conclusions and limits of the study: The quantity of clinical and demographic metadata differed by source and by participant and was supplied without curation.

The sequenced material came from PBMCs or T cells enriched from blood (not recorded which). This sequence was found in a woman aged 45-65 years who had recovered from COVID-19.

The CDR3 protein: CASSSRQGAYYDEQFF. The nucleotides are TGTGCCAGCAGCTCGAGACAGGGGGCATATTATGATGAGCAGTTCTTC. The sequence links TRBV11-2 to TRBJ2-1; TRBD1 matches 10 bases in the middle. Reading the germline V gene gives CDR1 SGHAT and CDR2 FQNNGV. The CDR3 covers 16 residues, taking in both the cysteine and the phenylalanine. Of all the DNA, just the CDR3 is kept, 48 bases in frame from base 1. For this chain, trimming is 4 bases at the V end and 8 bases at the J end, and the number of junction bases without a gene match is 11.